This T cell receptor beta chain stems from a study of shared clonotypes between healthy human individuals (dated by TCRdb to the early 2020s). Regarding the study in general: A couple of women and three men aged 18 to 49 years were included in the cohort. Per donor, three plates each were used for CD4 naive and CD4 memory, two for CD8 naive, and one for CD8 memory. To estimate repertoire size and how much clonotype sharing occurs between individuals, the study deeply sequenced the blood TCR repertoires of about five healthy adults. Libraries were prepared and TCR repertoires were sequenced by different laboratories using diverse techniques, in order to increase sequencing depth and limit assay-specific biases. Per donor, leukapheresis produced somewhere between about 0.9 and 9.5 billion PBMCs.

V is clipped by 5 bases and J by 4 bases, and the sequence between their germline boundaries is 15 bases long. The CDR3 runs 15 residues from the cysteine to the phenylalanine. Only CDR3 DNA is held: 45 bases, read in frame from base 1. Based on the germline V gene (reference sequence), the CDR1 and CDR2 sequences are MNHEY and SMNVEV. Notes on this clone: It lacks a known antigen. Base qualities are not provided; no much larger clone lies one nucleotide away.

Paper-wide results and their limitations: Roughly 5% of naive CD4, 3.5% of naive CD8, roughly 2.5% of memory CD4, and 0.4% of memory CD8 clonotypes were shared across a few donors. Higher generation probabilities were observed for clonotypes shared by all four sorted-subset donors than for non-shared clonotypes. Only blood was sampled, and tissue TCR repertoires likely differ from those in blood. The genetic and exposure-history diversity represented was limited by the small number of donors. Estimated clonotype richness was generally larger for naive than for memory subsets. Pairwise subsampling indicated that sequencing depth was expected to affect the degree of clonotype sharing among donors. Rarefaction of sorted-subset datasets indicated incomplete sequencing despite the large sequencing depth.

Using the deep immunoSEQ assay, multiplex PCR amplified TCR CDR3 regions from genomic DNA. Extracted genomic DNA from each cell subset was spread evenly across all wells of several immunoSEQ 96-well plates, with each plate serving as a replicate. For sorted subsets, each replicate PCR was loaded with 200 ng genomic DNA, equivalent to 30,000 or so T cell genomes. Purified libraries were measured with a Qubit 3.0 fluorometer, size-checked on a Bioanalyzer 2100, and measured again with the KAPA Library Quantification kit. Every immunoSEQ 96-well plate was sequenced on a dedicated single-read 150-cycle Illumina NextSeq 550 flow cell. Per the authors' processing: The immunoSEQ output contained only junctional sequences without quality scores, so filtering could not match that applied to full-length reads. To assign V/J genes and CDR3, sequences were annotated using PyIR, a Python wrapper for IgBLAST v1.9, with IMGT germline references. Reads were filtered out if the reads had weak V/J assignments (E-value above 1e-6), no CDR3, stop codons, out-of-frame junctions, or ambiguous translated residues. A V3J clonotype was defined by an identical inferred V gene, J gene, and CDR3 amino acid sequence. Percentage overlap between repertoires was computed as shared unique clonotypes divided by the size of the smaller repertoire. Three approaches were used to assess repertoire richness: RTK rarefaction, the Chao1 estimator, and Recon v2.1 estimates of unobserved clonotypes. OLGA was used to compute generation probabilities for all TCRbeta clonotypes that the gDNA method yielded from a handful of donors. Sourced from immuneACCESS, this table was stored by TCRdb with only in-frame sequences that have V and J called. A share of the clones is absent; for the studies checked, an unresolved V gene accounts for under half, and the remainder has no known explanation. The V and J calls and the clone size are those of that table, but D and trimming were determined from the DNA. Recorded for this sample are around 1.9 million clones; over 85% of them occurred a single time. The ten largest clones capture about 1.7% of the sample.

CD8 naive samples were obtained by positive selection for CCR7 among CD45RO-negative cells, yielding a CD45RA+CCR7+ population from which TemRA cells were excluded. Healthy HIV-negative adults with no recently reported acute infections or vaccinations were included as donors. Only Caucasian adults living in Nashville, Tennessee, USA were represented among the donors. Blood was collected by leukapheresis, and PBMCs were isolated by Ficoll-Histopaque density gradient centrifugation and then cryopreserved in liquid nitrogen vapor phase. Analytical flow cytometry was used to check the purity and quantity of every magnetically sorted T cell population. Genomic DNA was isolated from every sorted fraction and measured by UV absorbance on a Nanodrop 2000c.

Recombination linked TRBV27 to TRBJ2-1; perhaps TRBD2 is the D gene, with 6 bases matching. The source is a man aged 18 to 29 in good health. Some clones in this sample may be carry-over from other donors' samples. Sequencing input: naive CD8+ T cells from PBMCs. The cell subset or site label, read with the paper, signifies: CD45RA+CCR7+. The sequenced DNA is TGTGCCAGCAGTGCTACTGGGACTCCGTACAATGAGCAGTTCTTC. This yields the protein CASSATGTPYNEQFF.